This T cell receptor (beta chain) stems from a study of cytomegalovirus exposure and HLA in healthy donors. PCR involved 60 Vbeta and 13 Jbeta primers. TCRdb's table, derived via immunoSEQ multiplex PCR, lists solely in-frame clones and lacks some. The sample holds hundreds of thousands of clones; 70% to 90% are singletons and the top ten take approximately 2.2%. This clone was detected once. The CDR3 contains 13 residues. The V and J ends lost 5 bases and 4 bases respectively, with 9 bases between them. The germline V gene has CDR1 MGHRA and CDR2 YSYEKL. The source material was PBMCs. This clonotype originated in a woman aged 18-29 years in good health and CMV-seronegative. J is TRBJ1-5 and V is TRBV4-1, with D uncertain. DNA for the CDR3: TGCGCCAGCAGCGCCCTGAGGAATCAGCCCCAGCATTTT. It encodes CASSALRNQPQHF.